The 15 T cell receptor beta chains below all came from one sample that was sequenced in a study of blood T cell repertoires in COVID-19. Produced via immunoSEQ multiplex PCR; TCRdb's table is partial and in-frame only. Of over 350,000 clones listed, approximately 90% are singletons. Sequences were obtained from peripheral blood. These receptors originate from a woman in her thirties with acute or convalescent COVID-19.

The chain couples TRBV11-2 to TRBJ1-4; possible D gene TRBD1, 5 bases. Germline V gene data show CDR1 as SGHAT and CDR2 as FQNNGV. The V end was cut by 2 bases, the J end by 5 bases, with 12 bases between. This CDR3 is built from 15 residues. CDR3 residues: CASSLYPSGNEKLFF. DNA of the CDR3: TGTGCCAGCAGCTTATATCCATCAGGGAATGAAAAACTGTTTTTT.

The J gene is TRBJ1-5, the V gene TRBV6-1; a weak D match, TRBD1 (6 bases). CDR1 is MNHNS, CDR2 SASEGT, per germline. The CDR3 extends over 20 amino acids. Trimming cost V 0 bases and J 0 bases, with 21 bases left between them. The CDR3: CASSEALPGHKTNSNQPQHF. As DNA, the CDR3 is TGTGCCAGCAGTGAAGCTCTGCCGGGACACAAAACCAATAGCAATCAGCCCCAGCATTTT.

This clone was detected once. This chain's CDR3 is CASSSIRGSTDTQYF. The CDR3 DNA is TGTGCCAGCAGCAGTATCAGGGGAAGCACAGATACGCAGTATTTT. The V gene is TRBV5-6, the J gene TRBJ2-3, with D perhaps matching TRBD1 (6 bases). Trimming left V 4 bases short and J 0 bases short, with 12 bases between. This CDR3 has 15 residues. Germline V gives CDR1 SGHDT, CDR2 YYEEEE.

V and J are TRBV23-1 and TRBJ1-4; 11 bases agree with TRBD1. TRBV23-1 is an open reading frame whose function is uncertain. The V segment lost 8 bases and the J segment 4 bases; nucleotides outside the gene matches: 12. The CDR3 totals 17 residues. CDR3 loop: CASGTTGQGAFNEKLFF. The CDR3 region has the DNA TGCGCCAGCGGAACCACCGGACAGGGGGCTTTTAATGAAAAACTGTTTTTT.

The chain joins TRBV6-5 to TRBJ2-3; 10 bases agree with TRBD1. V lost 6 bases, J lost 6 bases, and 9 bases stayed unmatched. The CDR3 extends over 15 amino acids. Germline values: CDR1 MNHEY, CDR2 SVGAGI. The CDR3 DNA reads as TGTGCCAGCAGCCCCGACAGGGGGCGGTTGGATACGCAGTATTTT. It yields the protein CASSPDRGRLDTQYF.

This chain uses TRBV25-1 with TRBJ2-3; 7 positions match TRBD1. Germline V lookup: CDR1 MGHDK, CDR2 SYGVNS. V lost 1 base, J lost 4 bases, and 2 bases stayed unmatched. CDR3 length: 14 residues. The CDR3 loop is CASSELQGADTQYF. The CDR3 region has the DNA TGTGCCAGCAGTGAATTGCAGGGGGCAGATACGCAGTATTTT.

The chain recombines TRBV5-1 with TRBJ2-1, with D tentatively TRBD2 (6 bases). Trimming removed 1 base at V and 14 bases at J, with 13 bases between. CDR3 length: 12 residues. The germline CDR1 and CDR2 sequences are SGHRS and YFSETQ. The CDR3 nucleotides are TGCGCCAGCAGCTTGATCGTCGGGGGTGAGTTCTTC. Residues: CASSLIVGGEFF. Using reference TRBV5-1 and TRBJ2-1 for the parts outside the CDR3, the full variable domain is KAGVTQTPRYLIKTRGQQVTLSCSPISGHRSVSWYQQTPGQGLQFLFEYFSETQRNKGNFPGRFSGRQFSNSRSEMNVSTLELGDSALYLCASSLIVGGEFFGPGTRLTVL.

This chain joins TRBV2 and TRBJ1-3; D is perhaps TRBD1 (5 bases). Looked up from germline, CDR1 is SNHLY and CDR2 is FYNNEI. V was cut by 8 bases and J by 0 bases, with 20 bases left in between. The CDR3 loop spans 17 amino acids. CDR3 coding DNA: TGTGCCAGCTGGGGCGGACAAGGGGCCCGCTCTGGAAACACCATATATTTT. Protein sequence: CASWGGQGARSGNTIYF.

The chain is built from TRBV7-7 and TRBJ2-2; D possibly corresponds to TRBD2 (7 bases). The CDR3 has 16 amino acids. Per germline, CDR1 SSHAT and CDR2 FNYEAQ (reference sequence). Trimming took 5 bases from V and 0 from J, leaving 13 bases between them. The CDR3 DNA sequence: TGTGCCAGCAGCCCCAAGGGGGGGCCGAACACCGGGGAGCTGTTTTTT. This gives the protein CASSPKGGPNTGELFF.

This clone was observed once. The chain combines TRBV15 with TRBJ1-2, with D possibly being TRBD1 (5 bases). The CDR3 runs to 15 residues. Trimming took off 5 bases at V and 7 bases at J, with 20 bases between the two ends. Germline assignment: CDR1 LNHNV and CDR2 YYDKDF (reference sequence). CDR3 loop: CATSGGGSGEPGYTF. CDR3 sequence (DNA): TGTGCCACCAGCGGGGGGGGGTCCGGGGAGCCTGGCTACACCTTC.

This rearrangement joins TRBV4-1 to TRBJ1-2; the D gene is possibly TRBD1 (5 bases). The CDR3 loop spans 12 amino acids. CDR1 and CDR2 from the germline V gene are MGHRA and YSYEKL. Trimming took off 4 bases at V and 7 bases at J, with 10 bases between the two ends. CDR3 coding DNA: TGCGCCAGCAGCCGCCGGGGGGTTGGCTACACCTTC. As protein: CASSRRGVGYTF.

The CDR3 DNA is TGTGCCAGCAGAACAGGGCCTCACCGGAACACTGAAGCTTTCTTT. This codes for CASRTGPHRNTEAFF. This chain joins TRBV27 and TRBJ1-1; possibly TRBD1 for D (6 bases). This CDR3 comprises 15 residues. Germline V gene lookup returns CDR1 MNHEY and CDR2 SMNVEV (reference sequence). With 6 bases removed from V and 1 base from J, the gap between germline ends came to 15 bases.

The J gene is TRBJ1-5, the V gene TRBV6-6, with unresolved D. The length of the CDR3 is 14 residues. V lost 8 bases and J 7 bases, leaving 18 bases between the germline ends. The germline V gene encodes CDR1 MNHNY and CDR2 SVGAGI (reference sequence). Here the CDR3 DNA reads TGTGCCAGCGTCCTGGGAGGCGGGGTGCAGCCCCAGCATTTT. Translated, it gives CASVLGGGVQPQHF.

The V and J genes are TRBV4-1 and TRBJ2-7, with 7 bases matching TRBD1. Germline V gene data show CDR1 as MGHRA and CDR2 as YSYEKL. The trim removed 6 bases at V and 4 bases at J, leaving 12 bases unmatched. CDR3 length equals 15 residues. Here the CDR3 reads CASRPVGTAYYEQYF. The CDR3, as DNA: TGCGCCAGCAGGCCAGTAGGGACAGCGTATTACGAGCAGTACTTC.

The chain uses TRBV19 and TRBJ2-3; TRBD2 aligns across 11 bases. The CDR3 runs to 16 residues. V trimming: 0 bases; J trimming: 5 bases; junction bases outside the gene matches: 4. Germline values: CDR1 LNHDA, CDR2 SQIVND (reference sequence). The CDR3 DNA follows: TGTGCCAGTAGTATAGAGACTAGCGGGGTCGGAGATACGCAGTATTTT. This encodes CASSIETSGVGDTQYF.